A selection of T cell receptor beta chains follows, all from one sample in a study of blood T cell repertoires in COVID-19. Here immunoSEQ multiplex PCR was the method, and the copy in TCRdb shows in-frame clones only, minus some. This table holds some 290,000 clones, about nine tenths found once. The sequencing input was peripheral blood. The receptors derive from a woman younger than 45 with COVID-19, enrolled during active disease. Both conserved end residues are part of each CDR3. The order of the fields is CDR3 length, clone size, V gene, CDR3 protein. Size values are once, few and many counts, or a class for expanded clones, and some rows have none.

>13|.|TRBV27
CASRGTLLNEQFF
>14|.|TRBV4-1
CASSQAGDPDTQYF
>13|.|TRBV28
CASSLSVTDTQYF
>13|.|TRBV21-1
CASGGGKNTEAFF
>15|.|TRBV9
CASSPYTGVNEKLFF
>14|.|TRBV20-1
CSASGLPANQPQHF
>16|.|TRBV7-3
CASSLEGTRTYNEQFF
>14|.|TRBV30
CAWSRDRGREKLFF
>15|few|TRBV9
CASSVEGAGGNTIYF
>16|.|TRBV28
CASSLSPGESYNEQFF
>14|.|TRBV27
CASSLQSGPSEQYF
>16|.|TRBV5-1
CASSLEAGLGNSPLHF
>16|.|TRBV29-1
CSVGPSGRWLGDEQFF
>18|.|TRBV11-2
CASSPRSSESTSTDTQYF
>15|few|TRBV5-5
CASSLQGSSGNTIYF
>15|.|TRBV12-5
CASALAGGIYNEQFF
>11|.|TRBV30
CAWSRTYEQYF
>12|.|TRBV10-3
CATRQGDQPQHF
>15|.|TRBV19
CASSYGQGGYYGYTF
>11|.|TRBV10-1
CASSGSYEQYF
>14|.|TRBV30
CAWSVGLAGDEQYF
>11|.|TRBV29-1
CSVEYNYGYTF
>15|once|TRBV28
CASRDYRGTNYGYTF
>13|.|TRBV19
CASSIQQGLGYTF
>15|.|TRBV7-9
CASSLGRVLSREQYF
>11|.|TRBV28
CASSSRLEQYF
>15|.|TRBV4-3
CASSPARDFYYEQYF
>15|.|TRBV5-1
CASSLGTGMNTEAFF
>12|.|TRBV5-6
CASSSVNYGYTF
>16|.|TRBV5-1
CASSQMTGGTNTEAFF
>13|.|TRBV19
CASSSHRDAEQFF
>17|.|TRBV28
CASSLAAGTSSSYEQYF
>15|.|TRBV7-3
CASSFSQGPYNEQFF
>15|few|TRBV28
CASRSFTVGKNIQYF
>15|.|TRBV27
CASSFGGRASNEQFF
>16|.|TRBV19
CASSIGLAERRNEQFF
>15|.|TRBV6-4
CASSEGGSGTDTQYF
>13|.|TRBV6-5
CASRRGGGSPLHF
>15|.|TRBV4-1
CASSQDQISGRLLFF
>12|.|TRBV18
CASSPLSGPQHF